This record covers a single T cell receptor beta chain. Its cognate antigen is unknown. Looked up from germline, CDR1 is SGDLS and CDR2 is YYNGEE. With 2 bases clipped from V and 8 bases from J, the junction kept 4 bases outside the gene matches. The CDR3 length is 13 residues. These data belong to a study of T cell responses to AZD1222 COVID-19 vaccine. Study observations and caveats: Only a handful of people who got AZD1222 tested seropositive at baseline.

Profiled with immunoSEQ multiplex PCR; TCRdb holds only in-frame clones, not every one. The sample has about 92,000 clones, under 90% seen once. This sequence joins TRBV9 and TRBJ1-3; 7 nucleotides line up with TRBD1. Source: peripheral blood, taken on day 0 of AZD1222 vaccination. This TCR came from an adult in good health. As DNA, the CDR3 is TGTGCCAGCAGCGTGAGGGGGCAAGACACCATATATTTT. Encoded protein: CASSVRGQDTIYF.